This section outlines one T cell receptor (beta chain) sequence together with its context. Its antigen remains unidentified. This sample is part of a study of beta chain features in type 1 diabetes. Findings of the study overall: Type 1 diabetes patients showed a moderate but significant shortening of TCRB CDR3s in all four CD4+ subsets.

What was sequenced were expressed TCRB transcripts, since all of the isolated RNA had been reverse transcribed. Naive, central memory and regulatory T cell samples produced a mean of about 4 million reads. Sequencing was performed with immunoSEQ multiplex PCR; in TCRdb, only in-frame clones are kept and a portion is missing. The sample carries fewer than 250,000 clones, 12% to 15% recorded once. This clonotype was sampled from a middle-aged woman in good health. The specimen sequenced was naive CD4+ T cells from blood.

The CDR3 sequence is CASSYDRARREQYF. CDR3 DNA: TGTGCCAGCAGTTACGACCGAGCTCGGAGAGAGCAGTACTTC. The genes are TRBV6-5 and TRBJ2-7; D is ambiguous. The CDR3 covers 14 residues. Per germline, CDR1 MNHEY and CDR2 SVGAGI. Trimming shortened V by 2 bases and J by 7 bases, and 15 bases separated the two germline ends.